This T cell receptor beta chain appears in the sequencing data of a study of Ad26.COV2.S vaccination and SARS-CoV-2 variants. Whole-study context: In the study, Ad26.COV2.S was injected intramuscularly once, or twice 56 days apart. Study-wide findings and caveats: Placebo recipients had lower spike-specific TCR breadth than vaccine recipients.

The protocol was immunoSEQ multiplex PCR, while the TCRdb copy is restricted to in-frame clones and leaves out a portion. The table lists more than 300,000 clones, around 81% of them singletons, with 2% to 2.5% in the top ten. A remark on this clone: The antigen is not known.

CDR1 and CDR2 (germline): MDHEN, SYDVKM. The CDR3 is 15 amino acids. V shed 5 bases and J 2 bases; nucleotides not matched to a gene: 3. The treatment denotes: 15 to 20 received Ad26.COV2.S at low or high dose, single or two shots; about 5 received placebo; per-sample allocation not given. Each sample was drawn 63 days after the first injection (of vaccine or placebo). A Boston adult aged 18-55 years was the donor. Spike of the Wuhan-strain SARS-CoV-2 was expressed by an Ad26 vector, which formed the vaccine. The sequenced sample was peripheral blood, obtained in a trial of Ad26.COV2.S vaccine versus placebo. This receptor was obtained from a person between 18 and 59 years old who received the Ad26.COV2.S COVID-19 vaccine or a placebo. The chain has TRBV28 and TRBJ2-3, with TRBD2 identical over 11 bases. The CDR3 is CASSISGGATDTQYF. The CDR3 coding sequence is TGTGCCAGCAGTATTAGCGGGGGGGCCACAGATACGCAGTATTTT.